This T cell receptor beta chain was sequenced for a study of T cell responses to AZD1222 COVID-19 vaccine. Study information: Both about-4-week and about-12-week second-dose recipients were combined.

Measured with immunoSEQ multiplex PCR; TCRdb has only the in-frame clones, and not every one. The data contain 90,000 to 120,000 clones, 70% to 90% of them singletons. The CDR3 totals 15 residues. Germline CDR1 and CDR2: KGHDR and SFDVKD. Trimming removed 4 bases from V and 3 bases from J; junction bases left unmatched: 7. This clonotype originated in an adult in good health. The chain carries TRBV24-1 and TRBJ1-1; 7 nucleotides align to TRBD1. The material was peripheral blood, obtained on day 0 of AZD1222 vaccination. The CDR3 DNA sequence: TGTGCCACCAGTGACCCTAGACAGGGTCACACTGAAGCTTTCTTT. This gives the protein CATSDPRQGHTEAFF.